One sample yielded the 9 T cell receptor beta chains listed below, sequenced in a study of T cells after posttransplantation cyclophosphamide. The method was immunoSEQ multiplex PCR; TCRdb's version includes in-frame clones alone and lacks a portion of them. The sample was found to contain 6,000 to 9,500 clones, and every one recurs. Busulfan-fludarabine conditioning, marrow transplant, and cyclophosphamide on days +3 and +4 were administered. This specimen consisted of PBMCs, obtained after allogeneic stem cell transplant with posttransplant cyclophosphamide. The receptors stem from a male patient under 35 who received an allogeneic stem cell transplant from an unrelated donor, was CMV-positive, and had acute and chronic GVHD. The graft donor may be the source of some T cells.

Many counts were recorded for this clone. The chain carries TRBV11-2 and TRBJ1-2; D gene unclear. Germline CDR1 is SGHAT and CDR2 is FQNNGV. This CDR3 comprises 12 residues. V was pared by 5 bases and J by 3 bases, with 7 bases between. DNA for the CDR3: TGTGCCAGCAGCCCGCAGGACTATGGCTACACCTTC. Amino acids: CASSPQDYGYTF. The full variable domain, its missing parts supplied by reference TRBV11-2 and TRBJ1-2, is EAGVAQSPRYKIIEKRQSVAFWCNPISGHATLYWYQQILGQGPKLLIQFQNNGVVDDSQLPKDRFSAERLKGVDSTLKIQPAKLEDSAVYLCASSPQDYGYTFGSGTRLTVV.

There are many counts of this clone. This rearrangement joins TRBV19 to TRBJ1-2, with 12 bases fitting TRBD1. There are 17 residues in the CDR3. From germline, CDR1 is LNHDA and CDR2 SQIVND (reference sequence). J lost 7 bases, V lost 5 bases, and 14 bases had no gene match. CDR3 sequence reads: CASSQTGTGGSLSGYTF. The CDR3 DNA reads TGTGCCAGTAGTCAAACCGGGACAGGGGGCTCCCTTTCTGGCTACACCTTC.

This clone was detected ten times or more. The chain is built from TRBV6-1 and TRBJ1-3; D possibly corresponds to TRBD1 (5 bases). Germline-derived CDR1 and CDR2 are MNHNS and SASEGT. The V end lost 6 bases, the J end lost 1 base, and 13 bases lay between the germline ends. This CDR3 is built from 15 residues. CDR3 sequence: CASRNPQESGNTIYF. CDR3 nucleotide sequence: TGTGCCAGCAGGAACCCACAGGAGTCTGGAAACACCATATATTTT.

The sample holds many counts of this clone. A read error may produce the germline difference seen at one junction end. The chain uses TRBV7-7 and TRBJ2-5, with D maybe TRBD2 (5 bases). This CDR3 comprises 12 residues. Germline V gives CDR1 SSHAT, CDR2 FNYEAQ (reference sequence). The CDR3 bases are TGTGCTAGCAGCTTAGGAGGCGGGACCCAGTACTTC. Its translation: CASSLGGGTQYF. The variable domain in full, completed from reference TRBV7-7 and TRBJ2-5, reads GAGVSQSPRYKVTKRGQDVTLRCDPISSHATLYWYQQALGQGPEFLTYFNYEAQPDKSGLPSDRFSAERPEGSISTLTIQRTEQRDSAMYRCASSLGGGTQYFGPGTRLLVL.

This clone came up many times. V usage is TRBV28 and J usage is TRBJ2-3, with 15 positions matching TRBD2. V lost 5 bases and J lost 4; bases outside the gene matches: 7. In germline, CDR1 is MDHEN, CDR2 SYDVKM. The CDR3 totals 17 residues. CDR3 residues: CASSLWTSGGAPDTQYF. Here the CDR3 DNA reads TGTGCCAGCAGTCTCTGGACTAGCGGGGGGGCCCCAGATACGCAGTATTTT.

The sample holds many counts of this clone. The rearrangement uses TRBV9 and TRBJ1-6; D might be TRBD1 (6 bases). V lost 0 bases and J lost 7, with 8 bases in between. This CDR3 has 14 amino acids. The germline gives CDR1 SGDLS, CDR2 YYNGEE. Here the CDR3 reads CASSVGQANSPLHF. The CDR3 DNA reads as TGTGCCAGCAGCGTAGGACAGGCCAATTCACCCCTCCACTTT.

This clone occurred many times. This rearrangement joins TRBV6-5 to TRBJ1-1; maybe TRBD1 (5 bases). The germline CDR1 and CDR2 sequences are MNHEY and SVGAGI. The CDR3 is 16 amino acids. Trimming cost V 6 bases and J 3 bases, with 20 bases left between them. The CDR3 region has the DNA TGTGCCAGCAGATACGGGACTCCCGGGGGTTACACTGAAGCTTTCTTT. This sequence encodes CASRYGTPGGYTEAFF.

This clone qualifies as large. The V and J genes are TRBV13 and TRBJ1-2, with D unclear. The CDR3 has 15 residues. The V gene lost 0 bases and the J gene lost 3 bases, with 11 bases spanning the gap. Germline V gives CDR1 PRHDT, CDR2 FYEKMQ (reference sequence). CDR3 loop: CASSLGRAADYGYTF. The CDR3 nucleotides read TGTGCCAGCAGCTTAGGCCGAGCGGCGGACTATGGCTACACCTTC. The complete variable domain, with remaining parts taken from reference TRBV13 and TRBJ1-2, reads AAGVIQSPRHLIKEKRETATLKCYPIPRHDTVYWYQQGPGQDPQFLISFYEKMQSDKGSIPDRFSAQQFSDYHSELNMSSLELGDSALYFCASSLGRAADYGYTFGSGTRLTVV.

This clone came up many times. The chain uses TRBV6-6 and TRBJ2-7; the match to TRBD1 covers 8 bases. Germline CDR1 MNHNY, CDR2 SVGAGI (reference sequence). The length of the CDR3 is 16 residues. The V gene end was trimmed by 5 bases and the J gene end by 3 bases; junction bases not matched to a gene: 12. The CDR3: CASSGDRGRRVYEQYF. The CDR3 nucleotides read TGTGCCAGCAGTGGCGACAGGGGCCGAAGAGTCTACGAGCAGTACTTC.